A selection of T cell receptor beta chains follows, all from one sample in a study of T cells in localized non-small cell lung cancer. Produced via immunoSEQ multiplex PCR; TCRdb's table is partial and in-frame only. The data show 30,000 to 35,000 clones, with 88% seen just once and 4.2% held by the top ten. Sequences were derived from peripheral blood, sampled before any cancer treatment. The receptors here all came from a woman aged 40-69 years with stage I lung adenocarcinoma. CDR3s include the opening cysteine and the closing phenylalanine or tryptophan. Clone size is shown for a subset of rows, as once, few, many or a class of expanded clone.

clone_size	v_call	j_call	cdr3_aa
-	TRBV27	TRBJ1-5	CASSLGAGQGGQPQHF
-	TRBV5-1	TRBJ2-6	CASSLGRGANVLTF
-	TRBV2	TRBJ1-1	CASSERWGDYEAFF
-	TRBV27	TRBJ2-3	CASHDIGGALTQYF
-	TRBV19	TRBJ1-5	CASIAWGGRLRSNQPQHF
-	TRBV7-2	TRBJ1-5	CASSSREGRGQPQHF
-	TRBV13	TRBJ2-5	CASSGRTQYF
-	TRBV6-4	TRBJ1-6	CASRTGGRNNSPLHF
-	TRBV19	TRBJ2-7	CASSTGYEQYF
-	TRBV10-3	TRBJ2-7	CAISDPWGDHRSYEQYF
few	TRBV9	TRBJ2-1	CASSVRDRGLGEQFF
-	TRBV7-9	TRBJ2-4	CASSTWDVAKNIQYF
-	TRBV11-2	TRBJ2-3	CASSFGLAGGPRDTQYF
-	TRBV18	TRBJ1-6	CASSPGGTNSPLHF
-	TRBV11-2	TRBJ2-5	CASSPQGRGQETQYF
-	TRBV4-1	TRBJ2-5	CASRFRTSGGIETQYF
once	TRBV5-4	TRBJ1-5	CASPPRRQNNQPQHF
-	TRBV5-5	TRBJ2-3	CASSSTGAGDTQYF
-	TRBV19	TRBJ2-3	CASSSITRDRGPLQDTQYF
-	TRBV19	TRBJ1-4	CASMGGVLEKLFF
-	TRBV21-1	TRBJ1-1	CASSKARSGYTEAFF
-	TRBV19	TRBJ2-7	CASSIGSISYEQYF
once	TRBV6-5	TRBJ2-2	CASSGTGGFRELFF
-	TRBV5-5	TRBJ2-5	CASSLVGRETQYF
-	TRBV6-1	TRBJ2-2	CASLGPVRELFF
-	TRBV2	TRBJ1-3	CASSEGDSRSGNTIYF
-	TRBV5-4	TRBJ2-7	CASSFSNPGTGFSYEQYF
-	TRBV7-2	TRBJ2-2	CASSGGLGNTGELFF
-	TRBV7-9	TRBJ2-1	CAITRGVRNEQFF
-	TRBV7-2	TRBJ2-2	CASSLKWNTGELFF
few	TRBV4-3	TRBJ1-1	CASSQDARGGEAFF
-	TRBV7-2	TRBJ1-1	CASSLLRDTEAFF
-	TRBV11-2	TRBJ1-1	CASSIGHVDTEAFF
-	TRBV5-4	TRBJ2-1	CASSLAGGKGEQFF
-	TRBV2	TRBJ2-5	CASSDSGGKETQYF
-	TRBV6-5	TRBJ2-2	CASGDSNTGELFF
-	TRBV2	TRBJ1-1	CASSSGTGIEAFF
-	TRBV6-6	TRBJ2-1	CASSYLRVNEQFF
-	TRBV19	TRBJ2-3	CASSTLLAGGSDTQYF
-	TRBV29-1	TRBJ2-5	CSGERGPQETQYF